This passage covers 11 T cell receptor beta chains from one sample sequenced in a study of T cells in women clearing cervical HPV infection. Here immunoSEQ multiplex PCR was the method, and the copy in TCRdb shows in-frame clones only, minus some. In total, the table holds some 43,000 clones. The sample was blood buffy coat. The source of these receptors is a woman aged 18-69 years with a cervical HPV16 infection that either progressed to CIN3+ or cleared (not recorded which).

About this clone itself: Read data end 3 residues before the CDR3 end; the end is taken from the germline J gene. This sequence joins TRBV5-1 and TRBJ1-3; D is unresolved. The CDR3 is 13 residues long. The V and J ends lost 0 bases and 5 bases respectively, with 6 bases between them. Germline CDR1 reads SGHRS; CDR2 reads YFSETQ. The CDR3 loop reads CASSLEQRNTIYF. CDR3 DNA, as far as it was read: TGCGCCAGCAGCTTGGAGCAAAGAAACACC.

With respect to this clone: The read falls 3 residues short of the CDR3 end, and the missing part is taken from the germline J gene. The rearrangement joins TRBV19 to TRBJ2-7; 7 bases match TRBD1. The CDR3 spans 13 residues. Germline V gives CDR1 LNHDA, CDR2 SQIVND (reference sequence). The V gene end was trimmed by 4 bases and the J gene end by 6 bases; junction bases not matched to a gene: 6. CDR3 amino acids: CASSTTGVGEQYF. CDR3 DNA, as far as it was read: TGTGCCAGTAGTACCACAGGGGTTGGCGAG.

With regard to this clone: The read finishes 3 residues shy of the CDR3 end, and the germline J gene is used to complete it. The rearrangement uses TRBV20-1 and TRBJ2-1; 8 bases agree with TRBD1. The V and J ends lost 0 bases and 5 bases, in that order; junction bases with no gene match: 6. Germline V gene sequence: CDR1 DFQATT, CDR2 SNEGSKA (reference sequence). The CDR3 is 15 residues long. CDR3 bases read: TGCAGTGCTAGAGATCAGGGGGCGCCCGACAATGAG. Translating it yields CSARDQGAPDNE. The entire CDR3 reads CSARDQGAPDNEQFF.

About this clone: Read data end 3 residues before the CDR3 end; the end is taken from the germline J gene. The V gene is TRBV7-8, the J gene TRBJ2-3; TRBD1 is a possible D gene (6 bases). Trimming stripped 1 base from V and 2 bases from J, with 13 bases between. The CDR3 consists of 16 residues. CDR1 and CDR2 (germline): SGHVS, FQNEAQ. The DNA read from the CDR3 is TGTGCCAGCAGCTTAGAGGTGACAGGAGTCACAGATACG. This translates into CASSLEVTGVTDT. Given in full, the CDR3 is CASSLEVTGVTDTQYF.

Concerning this clone itself: The read ends 3 residues before the CDR3 terminus; that terminus is restored from the germline J gene. The J gene is TRBJ2-1, the V gene TRBV29-1, with 13 bases lining up with TRBD2. V trimming: 5 bases; J trimming: 7 bases; junction bases outside the gene matches: 2. Germline CDR1 SQVTM, CDR2 ANQGSEA. The CDR3 extends over 13 amino acids. CDR3 bases read: TGCAGCGTTCGGACTAGCGGGGGTAATGAG. This translates into CSVRTSGGNE. The whole CDR3 is CSVRTSGGNEQFF.

A word on this clone: The read halts 3 residues ahead of the CDR3 end, with the missing end drawn from the germline J gene. V gene TRBV12-3 or TRBV12-4 combines with J gene TRBJ2-7, with D possibly being TRBD1 (6 bases). The CDR3 sequence is 13 residues long. V was cut by 7 bases and J by 3 bases, with 13 bases left in between. The CDR3 is CASTPGQDYEQYF. CDR3 DNA (partial): TGTGCCAGCACTCCGGGACAAGACTACGAG.

A note on this clone: The CDR3 extends 3 residues past the end of the read, so its final part is completed from the germline J gene. J is TRBJ2-3 and V is TRBV2, with D possibly TRBD1 on 6 matching bases. Germline CDR1 SNHLY, CDR2 FYNNEI. The CDR3 runs to 15 residues. The sequenced CDR3 bases are TGTGCCAGCGTGGGGGCAGGGGTCCCCCAGAGGACG. Its translation is CASVGAGVPQRT. The full CDR3 protein is CASVGAGVPQRTQYF.

Points on this clone: The read gets to within 3 residues of the CDR3 end, and the germline J gene fills in the rest. The V gene is TRBV7-1, the J gene TRBJ1-6; weak D call: TRBD1 (6 bases). TRBV7-1 is filed as an ORF, its function uncertain. This CDR3 is 22 amino acids long. V shed 3 bases and J shed 0 bases, with 27 bases lying between them. The CDR3 sequence is CASSSEGPGQPHPNSYNSPLHF. CDR3 DNA, as far as it was read: TGTGCCAGCAGCTCTGAAGGGCCGGGACAACCTCACCCCAACTCCTATAATTCACCC.

Concerning this clone: The read finishes 3 residues shy of the CDR3 end, and the germline J gene is used to complete it. The chain is built from TRBV5-6 and TRBJ2-1, with 12 bases lining up with TRBD2. Germline trimming cut 4 bases from V and 7 bases from J; bases unmatched to any gene: 0. Per germline, CDR1 SGHDT and CDR2 YYEEEE. The CDR3 consists of 13 residues. The CDR3 sequence: CASSGLAGNEQFF. The sequenced CDR3 bases are TGTGCCAGCAGCGGACTAGCGGGGAATGAG. Supplemented by reference TRBV5-6 and TRBJ2-1, the full variable domain reads DAGVTQSPTHLIKTRGQQVTLRCSPKSGHDTVSWYQQALGQGPQFIFQYYEEEERQRGNFPDRFSGHQFPNYSSELNVNALLLGDSALYLCASSGLAGNEQFFGPGTRLTVL.

A word on this clone: The read terminates 3 residues ahead of where the CDR3 ends, so the germline J gene completes it. The V call is TRBV19, the J call TRBJ2-2; TRBD1 is a possible D gene (5 bases). This CDR3 spans 15 amino acids. CDR1 is LNHDA and CDR2 is SQIVND in the germline V gene (reference sequence). The chain's CDR3 is CASSTLSSGANVLFF. The sequenced part of the CDR3 DNA is TGTGCCAGTAGTACCCTTAGCTCTGGGGCCAACGTG.

Regarding this clone: The sequenced fragment ends 3 residues before the CDR3 boundary, so the rest is inferred from the germline J gene. This chain links TRBV2 with TRBJ1-3, with 7 bases fitting TRBD1. The CDR3 totals 15 residues. J was trimmed by 3 bases and V by 6 bases; bases with no gene match: 8. The germline V gene encodes CDR1 SNHLY and CDR2 FYNNEI. This chain's CDR3 is CASRRDRTGGNTIYF. The DNA read from the CDR3 is TGTGCCAGCAGACGGGACAGAACGGGTGGAAACACC.